These T cell receptor beta chains were read from a single sample in a study of blood T cells in healthy people across ages. MiXCR, run by TCRdb on the 5' RACE reads, gives a single entry per CDR3 protein. The data contain around 1,900,000 distinct CDR3 sequences, more than 35% of them singletons. The material sequenced was blood. The receptors stem from a human donor in good health. Both conserved end residues are part of each CDR3. The D gene is left open where the match is weak. Rows may omit the clone size; those that give it use once, few, many or a size class.

CDR3 length	D gene	clone size	V gene	J gene	CDR3 DNA	CDR3 protein
13	NA	NA	TRBV12-3/TRBV12-4	TRBJ2-5	TGTGCCAGCAGTGCACACGGCCGGGAGACCCAGTACTTC	CASSAHGRETQYF
14	NA	few	TRBV12-3/TRBV12-4	TRBJ1-1	TGTGCCAGCAGTTTTGAGGGAGGGAACACTGAAGCTTTCTTT	CASSFEGGNTEAFF
15	TRBD1	NA	TRBV7-2	TRBJ2-2	TGTGCCAGCAGCTTGACAGGGTCGTGGACCGGGGAGCTGTTTTTT	CASSLTGSWTGELFF
15	TRBD1	NA	TRBV28	TRBJ1-4	TGTGCCAGCAGTATAACCGGGACAGGGGATGAAAAACTGTTTTTT	CASSITGTGDEKLFF
17	NA	NA	TRBV6-8	TRBJ1-1	TGTGCCAGCAGTTACTCGATTTTGACTCCGGAGAACACTGAAGCTTTCTTT	CASSYSILTPENTEAFF
16	NA	NA	TRBV11-2	TRBJ1-1	TGTGCCAGCAGCAAAGGCCCTCAAACTAGCAGCACTGAAGCTTTCTTT	CASSKGPQTSSTEAFF
15	NA	NA	TRBV28	TRBJ2-6	TGTGCCAGCAGCCTACTACTAACTAGGGCCAACGTCCTGACTTTC	CASSLLLTRANVLTF
13	NA	once	TRBV12-3/TRBV12-4	TRBJ1-4	TGTGCCAGCAGTATTCGGTTTAGTGAAGAACTGTTTTTT	CASSIRFSEELFF
15	TRBD1	NA	TRBV6-5	TRBJ2-5	TGTGCCAGCAGTCGGGACAGGGGGCATTGGTCCGGGCAGTACTTC	CASSRDRGHWSGQYF
13	NA	NA	TRBV5-1	TRBJ1-2	TGCGCCAGCAGCTTCTCCCGGGGCGATGGCTACACCTTC	CASSFSRGDGYTF
15	TRBD1	NA	TRBV12-3/TRBV12-4	TRBJ2-7	TGTGCCAGCAGTTTATCAGCAGGGGGCTCGGGGGAGCAGTACTTC	CASSLSAGGSGEQYF
16	TRBD1	many	TRBV11-2	TRBJ1-2	TGTGCCAGCAGCTTAGACTCCGGGACAGGGATATATGGCTACACCTTC	CASSLDSGTGIYGYTF
15	TRBD2	few	TRBV7-2	TRBJ2-7	TGTACCAGCAGCTTAACTAGCGGGAGCTCCTACGAGCAGTACTTC	CTSSLTSGSSYEQYF
16	TRBD2	NA	TRBV6-5	TRBJ2-2	TGTGCCAGCAGGGGACTAGCGGGGGTTTGGTCCGGGGAGCTGTTTTTT	CASRGLAGVWSGELFF
17	NA	few	TRBV4-2	TRBJ2-2	TGTGCCAGCAGCCAAGATCTAAATTCGGCCCTTACTGGGGAGCTGTTTTTT	CASSQDLNSALTGELFF
13	NA	NA	TRBV9	TRBJ1-1	TGTGCCAGCAGCGTAGAACCAGGGACTGAAGCTTTCTTT	CASSVEPGTEAFF
15	NA	NA	TRBV18	TRBJ2-7	TGTGCCAGCTCACCACCGAGTAGCAGGGTCTACGAGCAGTACTTC	CASSPPSSRVYEQYF
12	NA	few	TRBV21-1	TRBJ2-7	TGTGCCAGCAGCAAAGCGAAGTACGAGCAGTACTTC	CASSKAKYEQYF
13	NA	many	TRBV12-3/TRBV12-4	TRBJ2-7	TGTGCCAGCAGTGAGACCCCACTCTACGAGCAGTACTTC	CASSETPLYEQYF
13	TRBD2	few	TRBV2	TRBJ2-3	TGTGCCAACGAACTAGCGAACACAGATACGCAGTATTTT	CANELANTDTQYF
13	NA	few	TRBV6-2/TRBV6-3	TRBJ1-2	TGTGCCAGCAGTTACGGACAGACGACTGGCTACACCTTC	CASSYGQTTGYTF
14	NA	few	TRBV9	TRBJ2-3	TGTGCCAGCAGCACCAACACAGGGATGGATACGCAGTATTTT	CASSTNTGMDTQYF
16	TRBD2	NA	TRBV7-2	TRBJ2-3	TGTGTCAGCAGCTTAGTGGCTAGCGGGGGTACAGATACGCAGTATTTT	CVSSLVASGGTDTQYF
17	NA	NA	TRBV5-1	TRBJ1-4	TGCGCCAGCAGCCCCATCCGGGCTACAGCAACTAATGAAAAACTGTTTTTT	CASSPIRATATNEKLFF
18	NA	NA	TRBV12-3/TRBV12-4	TRBJ2-7	TGTGCCAGCAGTTTTCGGTACCCCCGGGCCGCTAATTCCTACGAGCAGTACTTC	CASSFRYPRAANSYEQYF
12	NA	NA	TRBV11-3	TRBJ2-5	TGTGCCAGCAGCGAGTTTCGGGAGACCCAGTACTTC	CASSEFRETQYF
13	NA	NA	TRBV7-2	TRBJ2-7	TGTGCCACCAACGAGGGGGGACCCTCTAGGCAGTACTTC	CATNEGGPSRQYF
16	TRBD2	NA	TRBV14	TRBJ2-3	TGTGCCAGCAGCCAAGGGACTAGCGTATACACAGATACGCAGTATTTT	CASSQGTSVYTDTQYF